The 23 T cell receptor beta chains reported below all come from one sample, sequenced in a study of cytomegalovirus exposure and HLA in healthy donors. The primer mix had 60 Vbeta and 13 Jbeta primers. Generated by immunoSEQ multiplex PCR, the TCRdb table keeps only in-frame clones and is missing some. The table has 200,000 to 250,000 clones, over 75% seen once; the top ten hold 0.22%. Sequencing was done on a sample of PBMCs. The receptors stem from a girl aged 2-10 years in good health and CMV-seronegative.

The chain combines TRBV10-2 with TRBJ1-1; 7 bases line up with TRBD1. CDR3 length: 14 amino acids. V lost 7 bases, J lost 3 bases, and 8 bases stayed unmatched. CDR1 and CDR2 from the germline V gene are WSHSY and SAAADI. CDR3 in DNA: TGCGCCAGCACCGACCGGGACAGAGACACTGAAGCTTTCTTT. Translated, it gives CASTDRDRDTEAFF.

The rearrangement links TRBV5-1 to TRBJ1-1; no clear D gene. The CDR3 is made up of 15 amino acids. CDR1 SGHRS and CDR2 YFSETQ come from the germline V gene. Trimming cost V 0 bases and J 4 bases, with 13 bases left between them. This CDR3 is CASSLGEGVSTEAFF. DNA for the CDR3: TGCGCCAGCAGCTTGGGGGAGGGAGTCAGCACTGAAGCTTTCTTT.

The J gene is TRBJ1-1, the V gene TRBV11-2, with D unresolved. CDR3 length: 12 residues. Germline assignment: CDR1 SGHAT and CDR2 FQNNGV. The V end was cut by 5 bases, the J end by 8 bases, with 12 bases between. In nucleotides, the CDR3 is TGTGCCAGCAGCCCAGGAGGGCCCGAAGCTTTCTTT. Its protein product is CASSPGGPEAFF.

The chain is built from TRBV4-1 and TRBJ1-5, with TRBD1 as a possible D gene (6 bases). In germline, CDR1 is MGHRA, CDR2 YSYEKL. There are 15 residues in the CDR3. V was clipped by 0 bases and J by 5 bases, with 11 bases between them. The CDR3 DNA reads TGCGCCAGCAGCCAAGAATCGCACAGGGATCAGCCCCAGCATTTT. Its protein product is CASSQESHRDQPQHF.

In this sample, this clone turned up a few times. The chain joins TRBV2 to TRBJ1-2; TRBD1 matches at 8 bases. This CDR3 comprises 15 residues. V trimming: 8 bases; J trimming: 8 bases; junction bases outside the gene matches: 16. Germline V gives CDR1 SNHLY, CDR2 FYNNEI. As DNA, the CDR3 is TGTGCCAGCGTTTTGGGGACAGGCTCTATGTACGGCTACACCTTC. Protein sequence: CASVLGTGSMYGYTF.

A single count supports this clone. The rearrangement links TRBV9 to TRBJ1-5, with 7 bases aligning to TRBD1. Germline V gene sequence: CDR1 SGDLS, CDR2 YYNGEE. This CDR3 is built from 16 residues. The J segment lost 3 bases and the V segment lost 4 bases, leaving 10 bases of the junction unmatched. CDR3 protein: CASSLDTGALNQPQHF. Written as DNA, the CDR3 is TGTGCCAGCAGCCTGGATACAGGGGCTCTCAATCAGCCCCAGCATTTT.

This clone was picked up one time. The chain is built from TRBV7-9 and TRBJ1-5; TRBD1 agrees at 9 bases. This CDR3 contains 17 residues. The V gene end was trimmed by 1 base and the J gene end by 0 bases; junction bases not matched to a gene: 4. Germline V gives CDR1 SEHNR, CDR2 FQNEAQ (reference sequence). The CDR3 spells CASSLGTGDTSNQPQHF. The CDR3 DNA reads as TGTGCCAGCAGCTTAGGGACAGGGGATACTAGCAATCAGCCCCAGCATTTT.

The chain joins TRBV9 to TRBJ2-3; D gene uncertain. Trimming cost V 0 bases and J 5 bases, with 13 bases left between them. Germline V lookup: CDR1 SGDLS, CDR2 YYNGEE. This CDR3 has 15 amino acids. Here the CDR3 reads CASSVAAQVEDTQYF. In DNA, the CDR3 is TGTGCCAGCAGCGTAGCCGCTCAGGTTGAAGATACGCAGTATTTT.

On this clone: This CDR3 is also generated by other DNA sequences in the sample. The rearrangement joins TRBV5-4 to TRBJ2-7; D not certain. The CDR3 runs to 12 residues. Looked up from germline, CDR1 is SGHNT and CDR2 is YYREEE (reference sequence). Trimming removed 0 bases at V and 4 bases at J, with 5 bases between. The CDR3 sequence is CASSLDRYEQYF. The CDR3 bases are TGTGCCAGCAGCTTGGATCGGTACGAGCAGTACTTC.

The chain has TRBV7-7 and TRBJ2-2; D is unclear. The germline V and J ends were trimmed by 3 bases and 4 bases, with 15 bases remaining between them. CDR1 and CDR2 (germline): SSHAT, FNYEAQ (reference sequence). The CDR3 is made up of 16 amino acids. CDR3 in amino acids: CASSFTIAPGTGELFF. As DNA, the CDR3 is TGTGCCAGCAGCTTCACAATTGCCCCGGGCACCGGGGAGCTGTTTTTT.

The chain combines TRBV19 with TRBJ2-6, with 13 bases aligning to TRBD2. Germline values: CDR1 LNHDA, CDR2 SQIVND (reference sequence). With 5 bases clipped from V and 0 bases from J, the junction kept 10 bases outside the gene matches. The CDR3 runs 20 residues. CDR3 region: CASSRGLAGVLGSGANVLTF. In DNA, the CDR3 is TGTGCCAGTAGTCGCGGACTAGCGGGAGTATTAGGCTCTGGGGCCAACGTCCTGACTTTC.

This chain uses TRBV6-5 with TRBJ1-6; D is undetermined. Trimming removed 11 bases at V and 14 bases at J, with 28 bases between. This CDR3 spans 15 amino acids. CDR1 and CDR2 from the germline V gene are MNHEY and SVGAGI. The CDR3 region is CASASVRALQGALHF. In nucleotides, the CDR3 is TGTGCCTCAGCAAGCGTGAGGGCCCTCCAAGGCGCCCTCCACTTT.

The gene calls are TRBV7-7 and TRBJ2-1; D is unresolved. The CDR3 has 15 residues. The germline gives CDR1 SSHAT, CDR2 FNYEAQ (reference sequence). Trimming removed 0 bases at V and 0 bases at J, with 6 bases between. CDR3 in DNA: TGTGCCAGCAGCTTAGCTCGCGGCTCCTACAATGAGCAGTTCTTC. This sequence encodes CASSLARGSYNEQFF.

V gene TRBV27 combines with J gene TRBJ2-5; TRBD2 aligns across 9 bases. Germline CDR1 MNHEY, CDR2 SMNVEV (reference sequence). With V trimmed by 3 bases and J by 9 bases, 8 bases remained unmatched. CDR3 length: 14 residues. The DNA for the CDR3 is TGTGCCAGCAGTTTGCTAGCGGGGAAGGATCCCCAGTACTTC. It yields the protein CASSLLAGKDPQYF.

This clone appeared once. The V call is TRBV7-9, the J call TRBJ1-1; maybe TRBD1 (6 bases). Trimming removed 3 bases at V and 1 base at J, with 15 bases between. The CDR3 runs 16 residues. CDR1 is SEHNR, CDR2 FQNEAQ, per germline (reference sequence). The CDR3 DNA sequence: TGTGCCAGCAGCTTCCTCACGCACAGGGAGAACACTGAAGCTTTCTTT. Its protein is CASSFLTHRENTEAFF.

The chain employs TRBV4-1 and TRBJ2-7; 10 nucleotides match TRBD1. Germline values: CDR1 MGHRA, CDR2 YSYEKL. The CDR3 runs to 15 residues. The V segment lost 2 bases and the J segment 3 bases; nucleotides outside the gene matches: 4. The CDR3 DNA reads TGCGCCAGCAGCCAACAGGGACAGGGGCTCTACGAGCAGTACTTC. Translated: CASSQQGQGLYEQYF.

J is TRBJ2-2 and V is TRBV18, with unresolved D. There are 15 residues in the CDR3. Germline CDR1 is KGHSH and CDR2 is LQKENI. V was shortened by 6 bases and J by 1 base, with 12 bases between the two germline ends. In DNA, the CDR3 is TGTGCCAGCTCGCGACCACCAGGGAACACCGGGGAGCTGTTTTTT. It yields the protein CASSRPPGNTGELFF. Combining the CDR3 with reference TRBV18 and TRBJ2-2 gives the whole variable domain NAGVMQNPRHLVRRRGQEARLRCSPMKGHSHVYWYRQLPEEGLKFMVYLQKENIIDESGMPKERFSAEFPKEGPSILRIQQVVRGDSAAYFCASSRPPGNTGELFFGEGSRLTVL.

The J gene is TRBJ1-1, the V gene TRBV4-1, with D hard to call. The V and J ends lost 4 bases and 1 base respectively, with 10 bases between them. The CDR3 sequence is 14 residues long. Germline V lookup: CDR1 MGHRA, CDR2 YSYEKL. The CDR3 DNA sequence: TGCGCCAGCAGCCCCCGGGATCCGAACACTGAAGCTTTCTTT. Translating gives CASSPRDPNTEAFF.

The rearrangement joins TRBV19 to TRBJ2-1; TRBD1 matches 12 bases. V gave up 4 bases and J gave up 0 bases; unmatched junction bases: 16. The CDR3 length is 21 residues. Germline V gene sequence: CDR1 LNHDA, CDR2 SQIVND (reference sequence). CDR3 sequence reads: CASSTPGQGAKLRSSYNEQFF. Here the CDR3 DNA reads TGTGCCAGTAGTACGCCGGGACAGGGGGCTAAGCTTCGGAGCTCCTACAATGAGCAGTTCTTC.

The chain has TRBV4-2 and TRBJ2-2; 10 bases are shared with TRBD2. Looked up from germline, CDR1 is LGHNA and CDR2 is YNFKEQ. The V segment lost 0 bases and the J segment 6 bases; nucleotides outside the gene matches: 7. The CDR3 totals 17 residues. The CDR3 sequence is CASSQESLAGVSGELFF. CDR3 DNA sequence: TGTGCCAGCAGCCAAGAGTCCCTAGCGGGAGTCTCCGGGGAGCTGTTTTTT.

This clone was found a few times. The V gene is TRBV11-3, the J gene TRBJ2-5; D remains ambiguous. This CDR3 spans 12 amino acids. The V and J ends lost 5 bases and 7 bases respectively, with 11 bases between them. Germline lookup yields CDR1 SGHNT and CDR2 YENEEA. CDR3 amino acids: CASSLFGGTQYF. CDR3 coding DNA: TGTGCCAGCAGCCTTTTCGGCGGGACCCAGTACTTC.

This chain joins TRBV7-2 and TRBJ2-7, with a weak D call TRBD1 (6 bases). The length of the CDR3 is 15 residues. Trimming pared 2 bases from V and 3 bases from J, leaving 14 bases between. Per the germline V gene, CDR1 is SGHTA and CDR2 is FQGNSA. CDR3 in DNA: TGTGCCAGCAGCTTATCTTCAGCAGGGGTCTACGAGCAGTACTTC. This encodes CASSLSSAGVYEQYF. The full variable domain, its missing parts supplied by reference TRBV7-2 and TRBJ2-7, is GAGVSQSPSNKVTEKGKDVELRCDPISGHTALYWYRQSLGQGLEFLIYFQGNSAPDKSGLPSDRFSAERTGGSVSTLTIQRTQQEDSAVYLCASSLSSAGVYEQYFGPGTRLTVT.

V is TRBV5-4 and J is TRBJ2-1; 9 bases fit TRBD1. Germline CDR1 reads SGHNT; CDR2 reads YYREEE (reference sequence). Trimming took 4 bases from V and 1 from J; bases not matched to a gene: 3. The CDR3 is 15 residues long. The CDR3 coding sequence is TGTGCCAGCAGCCCCGGGACAGGGTCCTACAATGAGCAGTTCTTC. It encodes CASSPGTGSYNEQFF.